This T cell receptor beta chain was profiled in a study of cytomegalovirus exposure and HLA in healthy donors. The PCR ran on 60 Vbeta and 13 Jbeta primers. The table came from immunoSEQ multiplex PCR; TCRdb's copy has only in-frame clones and leaves some out. The table records under 200,000 clones, around 80% of them present only once. V was clipped by 5 bases and J by 7 bases; unmatched bases: 13. The germline gives CDR1 SGHVS, CDR2 FNYEAQ. There are 16 residues in the CDR3. Input material: PBMCs. The clonotype comes from a woman between 50 and 59 years old in good health and CMV-seropositive. This chain joins TRBV7-6 and TRBJ2-1, with 8 bases identical to TRBD2. CDR3: CASSHQPQREYNEQFF. CDR3 nucleotide sequence: TGTGCCAGCAGCCATCAGCCCCAGCGGGAGTATAATGAGCAGTTCTTC.